The clone carrying this T cell receptor beta chain was seen many times. Its target is unknown. This entry comes from a study of T cells in Graves' hyperthyroidism and ophthalmopathy. Points from the study as a whole: Using 13 V-J features, a model discriminated ophthalmopathy from stable hyperthyroidism. Ophthalmopathy was model-predicted a median about six months pre-onset. Blood samples included most of the expanded thyroid clonotypes exceeding 0.001.

There were TCR beta CDR3 regions amplified from RNA transcripts. Researchers ran a first-round RT-PCR on the TCR CDR3 using the HTBI primer set. Each CDR3 protein is one row after TCRdb ran MiXCR on the multiplex PCR reads. The sample consists of approximately 300,000 distinct CDR3 sequences, approximately 17% of them appearing once. Trimming removed 5 bases at V and 4 bases at J, with 11 bases between. Germline CDR1 reads SGHTA; CDR2 reads FQGNSA. The CDR3 extends over 13 amino acids. The chain joins TRBV7-2 to TRBJ2-5, with a tentative D call TRBD2 (7 bases). The sequence was obtained from a woman aged 60-75 years with Graves' ophthalmopathy. The sequenced material came from blood. The CDR3 here is CASSNRGAETQYF. In DNA, the CDR3 is TGTGCCAGCAGCAACCGGGGGGCAGAGACCCAGTACTTC.